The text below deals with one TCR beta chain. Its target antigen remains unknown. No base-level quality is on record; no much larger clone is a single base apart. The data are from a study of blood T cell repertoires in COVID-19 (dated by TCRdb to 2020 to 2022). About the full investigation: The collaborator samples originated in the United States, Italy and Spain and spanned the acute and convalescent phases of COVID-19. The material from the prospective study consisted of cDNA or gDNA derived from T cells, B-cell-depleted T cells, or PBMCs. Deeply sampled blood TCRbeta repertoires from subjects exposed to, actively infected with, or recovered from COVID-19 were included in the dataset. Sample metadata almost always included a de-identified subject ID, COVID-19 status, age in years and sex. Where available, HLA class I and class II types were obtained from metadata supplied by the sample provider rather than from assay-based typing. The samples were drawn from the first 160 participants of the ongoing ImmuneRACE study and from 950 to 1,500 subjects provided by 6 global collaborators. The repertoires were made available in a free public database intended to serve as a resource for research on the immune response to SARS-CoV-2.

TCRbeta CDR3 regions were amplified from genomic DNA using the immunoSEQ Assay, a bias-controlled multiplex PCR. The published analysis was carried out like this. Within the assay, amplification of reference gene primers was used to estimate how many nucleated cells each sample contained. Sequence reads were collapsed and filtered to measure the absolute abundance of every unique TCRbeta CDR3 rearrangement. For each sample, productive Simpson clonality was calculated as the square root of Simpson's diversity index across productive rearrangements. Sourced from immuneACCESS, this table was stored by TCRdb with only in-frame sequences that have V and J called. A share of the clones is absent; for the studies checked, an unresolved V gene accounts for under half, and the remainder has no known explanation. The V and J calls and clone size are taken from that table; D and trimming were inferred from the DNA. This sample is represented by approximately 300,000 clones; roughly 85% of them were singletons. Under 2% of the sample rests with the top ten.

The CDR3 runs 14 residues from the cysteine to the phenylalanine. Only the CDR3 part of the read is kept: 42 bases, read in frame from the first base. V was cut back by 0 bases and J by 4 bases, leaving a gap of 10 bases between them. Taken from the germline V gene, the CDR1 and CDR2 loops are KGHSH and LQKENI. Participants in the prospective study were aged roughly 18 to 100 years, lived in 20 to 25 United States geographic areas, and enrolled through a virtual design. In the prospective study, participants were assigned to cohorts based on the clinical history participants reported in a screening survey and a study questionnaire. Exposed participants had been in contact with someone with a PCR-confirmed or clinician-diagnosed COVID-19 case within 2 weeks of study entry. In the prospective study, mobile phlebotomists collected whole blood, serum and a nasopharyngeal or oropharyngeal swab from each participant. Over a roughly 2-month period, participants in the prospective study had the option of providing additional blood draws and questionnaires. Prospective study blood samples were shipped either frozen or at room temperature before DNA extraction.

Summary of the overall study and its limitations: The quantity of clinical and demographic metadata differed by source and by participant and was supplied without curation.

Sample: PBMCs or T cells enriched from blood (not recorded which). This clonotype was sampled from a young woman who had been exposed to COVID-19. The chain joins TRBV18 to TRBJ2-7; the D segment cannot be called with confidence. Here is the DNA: TGTGCCAGCTCACCACCGGCTTCCCCTTACGAGCAGTACTTC. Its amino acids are CASSPPASPYEQYF.